This TCR beta chain was documented in a study of shared clonotypes between healthy human individuals. Some clones are missing from TCRdb's copy, which holds only in-frame ones; the method was immunoSEQ multiplex PCR. The table shows under 850,000 clones, with over 90% occurring only once. General study findings and limits: A generally larger estimated richness was seen in naive subsets than in memory subsets. A limitation of the genetic and exposure-history diversity represented arose from few donors. The study found about 5% of naive CD4 clonotypes shared across a few donors. Among non-shared clonotypes, generation probabilities were lower than among those shared by all four donors.

Notes on this clone: Its antigen is as yet unknown.

Germline lookup yields CDR1 LNHNV and CDR2 YYDKDF (reference sequence). The length of the CDR3 is 14 residues. Deletions cut 6 bases from V and 4 bases from J, with 14 bases between. Terminally differentiated effector memory CD45RA+ cells were excluded by CCR7 positive selection of CD45RO-negative cells. The sequenced sample was naive CD8+ T cells sorted from blood. This sequence joins TRBV15 and TRBJ2-3; either TRBD1 or TRBD2 may supply D (6 bases each). This clonotype was sampled from a man aged 25-45 years in good health. This chain's CDR3 is CATSHRGQADTQYF. The CDR3 DNA follows: TGTGCCACCAGTCACCGGGGGCAGGCAGATACGCAGTATTTT.